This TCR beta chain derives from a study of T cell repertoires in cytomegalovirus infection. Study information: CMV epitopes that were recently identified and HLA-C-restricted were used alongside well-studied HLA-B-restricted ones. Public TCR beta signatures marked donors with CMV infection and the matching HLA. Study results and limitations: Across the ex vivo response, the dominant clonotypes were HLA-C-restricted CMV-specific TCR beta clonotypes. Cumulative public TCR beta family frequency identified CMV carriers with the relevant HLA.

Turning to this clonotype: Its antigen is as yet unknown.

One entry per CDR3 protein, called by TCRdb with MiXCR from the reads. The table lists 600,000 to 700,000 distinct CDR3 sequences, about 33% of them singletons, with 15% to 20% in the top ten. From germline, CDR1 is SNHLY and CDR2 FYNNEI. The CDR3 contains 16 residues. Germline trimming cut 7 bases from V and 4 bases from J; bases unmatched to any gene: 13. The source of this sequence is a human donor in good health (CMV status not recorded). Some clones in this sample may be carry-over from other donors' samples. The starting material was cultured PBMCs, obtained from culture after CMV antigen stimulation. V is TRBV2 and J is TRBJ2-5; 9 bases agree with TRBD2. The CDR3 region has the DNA TGTGCCAGCATGCCAGCGGGAGGCCAGGTGGGAGAGACCCAGTACTTC. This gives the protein CASMPAGGQVGETQYF.